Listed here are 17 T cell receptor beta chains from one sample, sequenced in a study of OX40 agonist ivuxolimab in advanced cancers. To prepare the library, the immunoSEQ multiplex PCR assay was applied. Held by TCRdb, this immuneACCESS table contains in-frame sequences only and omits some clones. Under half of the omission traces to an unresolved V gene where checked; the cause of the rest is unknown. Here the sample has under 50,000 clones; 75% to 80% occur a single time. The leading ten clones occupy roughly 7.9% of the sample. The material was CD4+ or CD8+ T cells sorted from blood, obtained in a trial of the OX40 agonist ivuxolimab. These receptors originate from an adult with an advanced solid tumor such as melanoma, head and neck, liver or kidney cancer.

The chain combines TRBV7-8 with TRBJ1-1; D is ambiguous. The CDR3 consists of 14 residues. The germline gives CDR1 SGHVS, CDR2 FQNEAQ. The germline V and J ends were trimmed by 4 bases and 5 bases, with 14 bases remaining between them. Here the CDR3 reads CASSSPGRRTEAFF. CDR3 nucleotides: TGTGCCAGCAGCTCCCCAGGAAGGAGAACTGAAGCTTTCTTT.

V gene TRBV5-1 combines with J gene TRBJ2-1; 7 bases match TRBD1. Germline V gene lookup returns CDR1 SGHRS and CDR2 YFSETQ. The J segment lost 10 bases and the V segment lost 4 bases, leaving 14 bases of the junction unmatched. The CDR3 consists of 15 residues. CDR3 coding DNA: TGCGCCAGCAGCCGTGGACAGGACTCTGTTCTCGAGCAGTTCTTC. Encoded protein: CASSRGQDSVLEQFF.

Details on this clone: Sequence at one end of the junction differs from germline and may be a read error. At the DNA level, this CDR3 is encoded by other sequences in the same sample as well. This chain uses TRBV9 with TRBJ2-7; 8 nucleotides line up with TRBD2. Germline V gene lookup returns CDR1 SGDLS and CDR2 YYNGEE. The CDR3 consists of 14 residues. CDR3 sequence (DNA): TGCGCCAGCAGCGTAGGGGCGGGAGGTTACGAGCAGTACTTC. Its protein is CASSVGAGGYEQYF.

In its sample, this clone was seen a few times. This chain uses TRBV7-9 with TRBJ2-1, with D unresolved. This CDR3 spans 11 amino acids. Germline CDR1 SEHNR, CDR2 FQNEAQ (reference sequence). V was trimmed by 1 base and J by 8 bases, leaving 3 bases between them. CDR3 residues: CASSLEYEQFF. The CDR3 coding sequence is TGTGCCAGCAGCTTAGAGTATGAGCAGTTCTTC.

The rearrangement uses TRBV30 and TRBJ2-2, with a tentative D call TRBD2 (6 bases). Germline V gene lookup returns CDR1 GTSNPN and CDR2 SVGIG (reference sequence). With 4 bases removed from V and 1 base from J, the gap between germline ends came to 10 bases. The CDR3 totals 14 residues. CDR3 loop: CAWKREWNTGELFF. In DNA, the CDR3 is TGTGCCTGGAAACGGGAGTGGAACACCGGGGAGCTGTTTTTT.

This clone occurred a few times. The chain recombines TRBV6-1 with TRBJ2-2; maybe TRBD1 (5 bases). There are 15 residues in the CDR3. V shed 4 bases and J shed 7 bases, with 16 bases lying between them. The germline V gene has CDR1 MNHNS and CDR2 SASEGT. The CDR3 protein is CASSGSPGLVGELFF. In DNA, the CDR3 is TGTGCCAGCAGTGGTAGTCCAGGGTTGGTCGGGGAGCTGTTTTTT.

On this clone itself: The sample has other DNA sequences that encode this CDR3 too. CDR3 sequence reads: CASRAGTDTQYF. The CDR3 nucleotides read TGTGCCAGCCGAGCGGGCACAGATACGCAGTATTTT. The gene calls are TRBV7-9 and TRBJ2-3; maybe TRBD2 (5 bases). The CDR3 runs 12 residues. Germline-derived CDR1 and CDR2 are SEHNR and FQNEAQ (reference sequence). V lost 8 bases to trimming and J lost 1 base, with 7 bases between them.

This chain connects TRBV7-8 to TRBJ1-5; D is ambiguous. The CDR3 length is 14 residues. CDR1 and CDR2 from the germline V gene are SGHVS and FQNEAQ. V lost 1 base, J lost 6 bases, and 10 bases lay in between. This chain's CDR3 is CASSLGPVSQPQHF. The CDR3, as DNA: TGTGCCAGCAGCTTAGGACCGGTGAGTCAGCCCCAGCATTTT. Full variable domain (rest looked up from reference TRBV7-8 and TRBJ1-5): GAGVSQSPRYKVAKRGQDVALRCDPISGHVSLFWYQQALGQGPEFLTYFQNEAQLDKSGLPSDRFFAERPEGSVSTLKIQRTQQEDSAVYLCASSLGPVSQPQHFGDGTRLSIL.

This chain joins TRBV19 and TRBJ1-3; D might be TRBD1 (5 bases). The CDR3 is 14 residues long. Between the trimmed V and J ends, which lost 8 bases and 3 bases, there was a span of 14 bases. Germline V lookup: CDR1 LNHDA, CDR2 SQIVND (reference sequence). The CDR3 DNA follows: TGTGCCAGTGGCCCCCAGGGTATTGGAAACACCATATATTTT. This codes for CASGPQGIGNTIYF.

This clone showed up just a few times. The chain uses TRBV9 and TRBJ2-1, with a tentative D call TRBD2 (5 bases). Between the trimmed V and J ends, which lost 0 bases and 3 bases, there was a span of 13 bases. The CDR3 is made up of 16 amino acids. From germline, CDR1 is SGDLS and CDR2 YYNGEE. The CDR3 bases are TGTGCCAGCAGCGTAGACTGGGGAGACAACTACAATGAGCAGTTCTTC. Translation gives CASSVDWGDNYNEQFF.

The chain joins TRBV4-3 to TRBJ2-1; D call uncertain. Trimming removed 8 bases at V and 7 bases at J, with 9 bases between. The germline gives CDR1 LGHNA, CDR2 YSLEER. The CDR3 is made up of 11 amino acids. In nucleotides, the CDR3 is TGCGCCAGCTCCCTAATGAATGAGCAGTTCTTC. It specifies CASSLMNEQFF.

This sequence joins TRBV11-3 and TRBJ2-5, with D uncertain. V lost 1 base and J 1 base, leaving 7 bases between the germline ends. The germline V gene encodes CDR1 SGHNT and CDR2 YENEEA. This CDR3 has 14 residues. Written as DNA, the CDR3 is TGTGCCAGCAGCTTAGGCAGATCCCAAGAGACCCAGTACTTC. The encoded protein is CASSLGRSQETQYF.

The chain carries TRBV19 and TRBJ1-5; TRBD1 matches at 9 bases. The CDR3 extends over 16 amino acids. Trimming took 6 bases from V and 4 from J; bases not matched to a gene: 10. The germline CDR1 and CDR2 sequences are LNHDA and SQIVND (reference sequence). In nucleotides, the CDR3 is TGTGCCAGTAGCACACGTGGCGGACAGGGGAATCAGCCCCAGCATTTT. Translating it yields CASSTRGGQGNQPQHF.

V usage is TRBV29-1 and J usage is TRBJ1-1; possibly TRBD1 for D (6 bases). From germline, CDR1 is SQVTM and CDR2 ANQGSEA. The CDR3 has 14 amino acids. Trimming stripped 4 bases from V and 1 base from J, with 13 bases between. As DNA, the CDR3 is TGCAGCGTTGGGGGAAGGGGGTGGAACACTGAAGCTTTCTTT. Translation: CSVGGRGWNTEAFF.

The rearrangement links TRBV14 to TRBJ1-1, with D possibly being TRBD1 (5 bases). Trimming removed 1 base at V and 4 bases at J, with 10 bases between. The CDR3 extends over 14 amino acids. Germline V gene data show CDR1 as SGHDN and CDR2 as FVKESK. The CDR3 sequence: CASSQVAGFTEAFF. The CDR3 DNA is TGTGCCAGCAGCCAAGTGGCAGGGTTCACTGAAGCTTTCTTT.

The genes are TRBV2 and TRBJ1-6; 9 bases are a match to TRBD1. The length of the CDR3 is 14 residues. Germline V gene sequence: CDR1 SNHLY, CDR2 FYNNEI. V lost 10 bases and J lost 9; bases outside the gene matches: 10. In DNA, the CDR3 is TGTGCCACTCCTACCGGGACAGGGACTTCACCCCTCCACTTT. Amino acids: CATPTGTGTSPLHF.

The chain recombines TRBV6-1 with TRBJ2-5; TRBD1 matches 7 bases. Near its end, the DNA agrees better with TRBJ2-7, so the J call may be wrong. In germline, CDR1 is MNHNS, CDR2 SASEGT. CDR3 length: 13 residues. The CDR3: CASSVRTGYEQYF. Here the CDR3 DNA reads TGTGCCAGCAGTGTGCGGACAGGATACGAGCAGTACTTC.